This T cell receptor beta chain was retrieved from a study of neurological immune-mediated disorders. Study findings and constraints: CDR3 amino acid sequences found in expanded clones were never shared across subjects, suggesting private repertoires in all groups.

As for the cDNA, it was generated by 5'RACE with 10-nucleotide random UMIs. TCRdb re-analysed the 5' RACE reads in MiXCR, keeping a single row per CDR3 protein. The sample consists of 70,000 to 95,000 distinct CDR3 sequences, roughly 17% of them appearing once. Unsorted libraries used 2 million PBMCs kept at -80 degrees C. This clonotype was detected many times. Its antigen is as yet unknown. V was trimmed by 2 bases and J by 2 bases, leaving 10 bases between them. Germline assignment: CDR1 SGHRS and CDR2 YFSETQ. CDR3 length: 14 residues. This receptor was obtained from a woman aged 35 to 49 in good health. The material sequenced was PBMCs. The chain combines TRBV5-1 with TRBJ2-5; TRBD2 is a possible D gene (6 bases). CDR3 bases: TGCGCCAGCAGCTTCACTGGGGGGCAAGAGACCCAGTACTTC. This encodes CASSFTGGQETQYF. Variable domain in full (rest from reference TRBV5-1 and TRBJ2-5): KAGVTQTPRYLIKTRGQQVTLSCSPISGHRSVSWYQQTPGQGLQFLFEYFSETQRNKGNFPGRFSGRQFSNSRSEMNVSTLELGDSALYLCASSFTGGQETQYFGPGTRLLVL.